These 16 T cell receptor beta chains originate from one sample sequenced in a study of T cell responses to AZD1222 COVID-19 vaccine (dated by TCRdb to the early 2020s). Libraries were built with the immunoSEQ multiplex PCR assay. Held by TCRdb, this immuneACCESS table contains in-frame sequences only and omits some clones. Under half of the omission traces to an unresolved V gene where checked; the cause of the rest is unknown. Recorded for this sample are 90,000 to 110,000 clones; roughly 90% of them occurred a single time. 2% to 3% of the sample belongs to the ten largest clones. The time point label corresponds to: baseline before first vaccination. Sequencing was performed on peripheral blood, taken on day 0 of AZD1222 vaccination. The receptor source for this set is an adult in good health.

A single count supports this clone. The V call is TRBV11-2, the J call TRBJ2-4, with D perhaps TRBD2 (6 bases). This CDR3 region has 16 residues. Trimming shortened V by 5 bases and J by 2 bases, and 16 bases separated the two germline ends. Germline lookup yields CDR1 SGHAT and CDR2 FQNNGV. For the CDR3, the DNA is TGTGCCAGCAGCCCGTGGGGGGAGTCGTCCAAAAACATTCAGTACTTC. Translated: CASSPWGESSKNIQYF.

V is TRBV18 and J is TRBJ2-1; TRBD2 aligns across 13 bases. V lost 0 bases, J lost 10 bases, and 6 bases stayed unmatched. The CDR3 sequence is 16 residues long. Germline CDR1 is KGHSH and CDR2 is LQKENI. The CDR3 region has the DNA TGTGCCAGCTCACCACCGGGACTAGCGGGATTTGGGGAGCAGTTCTTC. This encodes CASSPPGLAGFGEQFF.

The chain is built from TRBV5-6 and TRBJ2-7; D unclear. CDR1 is SGHDT, CDR2 YYEEEE, per germline. Trimming took 5 bases from V and 4 from J, leaving 16 bases between them. The CDR3 extends over 14 amino acids. CDR3 region: CASRSRSLKYEQYF. CDR3 nucleotides: TGTGCCAGCAGGTCCCGTTCCCTCAAATACGAGCAGTACTTC. Drawing the rest from reference TRBV5-6 and TRBJ2-7, the complete variable domain is DAGVTQSPTHLIKTRGQQVTLRCSPKSGHDTVSWYQQALGQGPQFIFQYYEEEERQRGNFPDRFSGHQFPNYSSELNVNALLLGDSALYLCASRSRSLKYEQYFGPGTRLTVT.

The V call is TRBV5-1, the J call TRBJ1-4, with TRBD1 identical over 9 bases. V shed 1 base and J 2 bases; nucleotides not matched to a gene: 12. Germline CDR1 reads SGHRS; CDR2 reads YFSETQ. The CDR3 contains 19 residues. Here the CDR3 reads CASSLSWTGDYSTNEKLFF. The CDR3, as DNA: TGCGCCAGCAGCTTGTCCTGGACAGGGGATTATTCGACTAATGAAAAACTGTTTTTT.

The chain links TRBV19 to TRBJ1-3; no reliable D call. Germline assignment: CDR1 LNHDA and CDR2 SQIVND (reference sequence). The CDR3 contains 16 residues. Deletions cut 7 bases from V and 2 bases from J, with 18 bases between. The CDR3 protein is CASTRSGVGTGNTIYF. The CDR3 DNA reads TGTGCCAGTACTCGGAGCGGGGTAGGCACTGGAAACACCATATATTTT.

The rearrangement uses TRBV7-2 and TRBJ2-2; D uncertain. The CDR3 is made up of 17 amino acids. Germline CDR1 reads SGHTA; CDR2 reads FQGNSA. V dropped 4 bases and J dropped 0 bases, with 15 bases sitting between them. Written as DNA, the CDR3 is TGTGCCAGCAGCTCACCCCGCGCAGACGCGAACACCGGGGAGCTGTTTTTT. This translates into CASSSPRADANTGELFF.

The chain links TRBV9 to TRBJ1-1; D is undetermined. V lost 0 bases and J 2 bases, leaving 8 bases between the germline ends. CDR3 length: 14 residues. CDR1 and CDR2 (germline): SGDLS, YYNGEE. CDR3 DNA sequence: TGTGCCAGCAGCGTAGCGGGCCCAAACACTGAAGCTTTCTTT. Its translation is CASSVAGPNTEAFF.

The V gene is TRBV5-1, the J gene TRBJ2-7, with D possibly TRBD2 on 6 matching bases. Trimming shortened V by 1 base and J by 6 bases, and 11 bases separated the two germline ends. The V gene's germline CDR1 is SGHRS and CDR2 YFSETQ. The CDR3 is 13 amino acids. This chain's CDR3 is CASSLSGRGEQYF. DNA of the CDR3: TGCGCCAGCAGCTTGTCGGGGCGGGGCGAGCAGTACTTC.

This sequence joins TRBV2 and TRBJ2-3, with a possible D match to TRBD1 (6 bases). V gave up 4 bases and J gave up 4 bases, with 12 bases separating them. The V gene's germline CDR1 is SNHLY and CDR2 FYNNEI. This CDR3 is 14 amino acids long. The CDR3: CASSGQGPPDTQYF. The DNA for the CDR3 is TGTGCCAGCAGTGGGCAGGGGCCCCCAGATACGCAGTATTTT.

CDR3: CASSPHRNMNTEAFF. The CDR3 nucleotides read TGTGCCAGCAGCCCCCACCGAAATATGAACACTGAAGCTTTCTTT. The V call is TRBV3-1 (or the pseudogene TRBV3-2), the J call TRBJ1-1; D unclear. The CDR3 consists of 15 residues. Looked up from germline, CDR1 is LGHDT and CDR2 is YNNKEL (reference sequence). The V end lost 4 bases, the J end lost 0 bases, and 12 bases lay between the germline ends.

The rearrangement links TRBV7-9 to TRBJ2-3, with 7 nucleotides matching TRBD1. V lost 8 bases to trimming and J lost 6 bases; unmatched junction nucleotides: 14. From germline, CDR1 is SEHNR and CDR2 FQNEAQ (reference sequence). The CDR3 has 15 amino acids. CDR3 nucleotides: TGTGCCAGCGGCCGCACGGACAGGTCGGCGGATACGCAGTATTTT. Translation gives CASGRTDRSADTQYF.

V and J are TRBV7-9 and TRBJ1-1; 8 bases fit TRBD1. CDR1 SEHNR and CDR2 FQNEAQ come from the germline V gene (reference sequence). The CDR3 spans 15 residues. V was pared by 4 bases and J by 3 bases, with 7 bases of the junction left unmatched. The CDR3 spells CASSSTRGPDTEAFF. The CDR3 nucleotides are TGTGCCAGCAGCTCAACCAGGGGGCCGGACACTGAAGCTTTCTTT.

This clone was seen only once. The genes are TRBV5-5 and TRBJ1-1; no reliable D call. The CDR3 contains 13 residues. V was pared by 2 bases and J by 1 base, with 6 bases between. Germline CDR1 and CDR2: SGHKS and YYEKEE (reference sequence). The CDR3 nucleotides read TGTGCCAGCAGCTTTTATGGGAACACTGAAGCTTTCTTT. Its protein is CASSFYGNTEAFF.

This clone has a single count. The chain recombines TRBV5-1 with TRBJ2-2, with no clear D. The CDR3 has 15 amino acids. CDR1 SGHRS and CDR2 YFSETQ come from the germline V gene. V was clipped by 0 bases and J by 5 bases, with 11 bases between them. The DNA for the CDR3 is TGCGCCAGCAGCTTGGGGGCAACATGGACCGGGGAGCTGTTTTTT. This codes for CASSLGATWTGELFF.

CDR3 region: CASSNRDPYTGRGTIYF. CDR3 bases: TGTGCCAGCAGTAACCGGGATCCGTACACTGGACGGGGCACCATATATTTT. This rearrangement joins TRBV2 to TRBJ1-3; D gene uncertain. Deletions cut 5 bases from V and 9 bases from J, with 26 bases between. The germline gives CDR1 SNHLY, CDR2 FYNNEI. The CDR3 length is 17 residues.

The rearrangement links TRBV28 to TRBJ2-3; no clear D gene. The CDR3 sequence is 14 residues long. V was shortened by 3 bases and J by 3 bases, with 10 bases between the two germline ends. Germline V gene sequence: CDR1 MDHEN, CDR2 SYDVKM. Here the CDR3 reads CASSFLWGTDTQYF. In nucleotides, the CDR3 is TGTGCCAGCAGTTTCTTGTGGGGAACAGATACGCAGTATTTT.